The TCR beta chain under discussion was sequenced for a study of identical twins. Broader study findings: Some out-of-frame alpha sequences were shared by twins, and these showed excess low generation probability.

Each cDNA held unique molecular identifiers, and template switching gave it a universal primer site. TCRdb re-analysed the 5' RACE reads in MiXCR, keeping a single row per CDR3 protein. The sample records approximately 600,000 distinct CDR3 sequences, about 7.1% being singletons. Germline-derived CDR1 and CDR2 are DFQATT and SNEGSKA (reference sequence). Trimming pared 0 bases from V and 5 bases from J, leaving 13 bases between. The CDR3 is made up of 14 amino acids. Healthy Caucasians made up all donors. This clonotype was detected ten times or more. The antigen is unknown. These data were likewise used in another study, on yellow fever vaccine responses in identical twins.

This receptor was obtained from a woman aged 18-35 years in good health. This chain connects TRBV20-1 to TRBJ2-5; D gene unclear. The sequencing input was PBMCs. The CDR3 loop is CSAREGGDAETQYF. For the CDR3, the DNA is TGCAGTGCTAGAGAGGGTGGGGATGCGGAGACCCAGTACTTC.